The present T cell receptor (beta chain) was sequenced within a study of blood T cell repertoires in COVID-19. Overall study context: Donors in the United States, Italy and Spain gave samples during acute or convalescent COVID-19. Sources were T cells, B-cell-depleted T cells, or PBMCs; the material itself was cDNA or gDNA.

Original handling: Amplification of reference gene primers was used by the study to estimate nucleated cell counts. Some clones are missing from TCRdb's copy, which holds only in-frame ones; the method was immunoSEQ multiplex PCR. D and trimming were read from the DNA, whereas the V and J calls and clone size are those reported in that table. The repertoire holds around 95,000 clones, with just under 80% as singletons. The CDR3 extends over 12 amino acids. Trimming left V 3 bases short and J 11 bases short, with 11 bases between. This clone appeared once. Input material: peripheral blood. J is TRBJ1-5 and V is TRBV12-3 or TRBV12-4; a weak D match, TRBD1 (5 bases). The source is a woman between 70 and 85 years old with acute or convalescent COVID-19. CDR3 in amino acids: CASSLGPQAQHF. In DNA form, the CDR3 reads TGTGCCAGCAGTTTGGGGCCCCAGGCCCAGCATTTT.